A selection of T cell receptor beta chains follows, all from one sample in a study of OX40 agonist ivuxolimab in advanced cancers. Profiled with immunoSEQ multiplex PCR; TCRdb holds only in-frame clones, not every one. The data show around 19,000 clones, with around 84% seen just once and 20% to 25% held by the top ten. Sequencing was performed on CD4+ or CD8+ T cells sorted from blood, taken in a trial of the OX40 agonist ivuxolimab. The source of these receptors is an adult with an advanced solid tumor such as melanoma, head and neck, liver or kidney cancer. Both conserved end residues are part of each CDR3. The D gene is left open where the match is weak. A clone size is listed for some rows: how often the clone was seen (once, few, many), or a class if it is expanded.

DNA: TGTGCCAGCAGTAACGGACAGTATATCGATGGCTACACCTTC; CDR3: CASSNGQYIDGYTF; D: .; V: TRBV6-5; size: .; J: TRBJ1-2; length: 14
DNA: TGTGCCAGCAGTGATGCCCTCCCTCCCACTGAAGCTTTCTTT; CDR3: CASSDALPPTEAFF; D: .; V: TRBV6-1; size: once; J: TRBJ1-1; length: 14
DNA: TGTGCTAGCAGCCCCTCCTTAGGACGGGGGTTGAATGAGCAGTTCTTC; CDR3: CASSPSLGRGLNEQFF; D: .; V: TRBV7-7; size: .; J: TRBJ2-1; length: 16
DNA: TGTGCCAGCAGTTACGTGGGGGACGGTGAAAAACTGTTTTTT; CDR3: CASSYVGDGEKLFF; D: .; V: TRBV6-5; size: once; J: TRBJ1-4; length: 14
DNA: TGTGCCAGTAGTGCCCTTAGCGGGAGGGACTACAATGAGCAGTTCTTC; CDR3: CASSALSGRDYNEQFF; D: TRBD2; V: TRBV19; size: .; J: TRBJ2-1; length: 16
DNA: TGTGCCAGCAGTTACGGGTCCACAGATACGCAGTATTTT; CDR3: CASSYGSTDTQYF; D: .; V: TRBV6-5; size: .; J: TRBJ2-3; length: 13
DNA: TGTGCCAGCAGCCAGGGAGGCAATCAGCCCCAGCATTTT; CDR3: CASSQGGNQPQHF; D: .; V: TRBV14; size: once; J: TRBJ1-5; length: 13
DNA: TGCAGCGTTGACAGGACGATGAACACTGAAGCTTTCTTT; CDR3: CSVDRTMNTEAFF; D: .; V: TRBV29-1; size: few; J: TRBJ1-1; length: 13
DNA: TGCGCCAGCAGTGGGTCGTCCCTCTCCTACGAGCAGTACTTC; CDR3: CASSGSSLSYEQYF; D: .; V: TRBV10-1; size: .; J: TRBJ2-7; length: 14
DNA: TGTGCCAGCAGCTTGGGTGTCTACTACAATGAGCAGTTCTTC; CDR3: CASSLGVYYNEQFF; D: .; V: TRBV5-6; size: once; J: TRBJ2-1; length: 14
DNA: TGTGCCAGCAGCTTGGGGTCCCGGGACAGGTGGCTAGCGGGAGTTCCGGGGGAGACCCAGTACTTC; CDR3: CASSLGSRDRWLAGVPGETQYF; D: TRBD2; V: TRBV7-8; size: once; J: TRBJ2-5; length: 22
DNA: TGTGCCAGCAGGTCGACAGAGTACGGCACCGGGGAGCTGTTTTTT; CDR3: CASRSTEYGTGELFF; D: .; V: TRBV6-5; size: .; J: TRBJ2-2; length: 15
DNA: TGCGCCAGCCATGGAGGACAGAACACTGAAGCTTTCTTT; CDR3: CASHGGQNTEAFF; D: .; V: TRBV5-1; size: .; J: TRBJ1-1; length: 13
DNA: TGTGCCAGCAGCTCCCCCAACGGCTTTGGGCAAGAGACCCAGTACTTC; CDR3: CASSSPNGFGQETQYF; D: .; V: TRBV11-3; size: .; J: TRBJ2-5; length: 16
DNA: TGTGCCAGCAGCGTGACAGGTTACACTGAAGCTTTCTTT; CDR3: CASSVTGYTEAFF; D: .; V: TRBV7-8; size: once; J: TRBJ1-1; length: 13
DNA: TGTGCCAGCAGCCCCGAAAATGAAAAACTGTTTTTT; CDR3: CASSPENEKLFF; D: .; V: TRBV16; size: once; J: TRBJ1-4; length: 12
DNA: TGTGCCAGCAGTTACTCGGTCTTGCGGGACTGGGAGACCCAGTACTTC; CDR3: CASSYSVLRDWETQYF; D: .; V: TRBV6-6; size: .; J: TRBJ2-5; length: 16
DNA: TGCGCCAGCAGCCAAACAGGGTTAACAACCTACGAGCAGTACTTC; CDR3: CASSQTGLTTYEQYF; D: .; V: TRBV4-1; size: .; J: TRBJ2-7; length: 15
DNA: TGTGCCAGCAGTTACGCGGCCCCTCGAGCCCAGCATTTT; CDR3: CASSYAAPRAQHF; D: .; V: TRBV6-5; size: .; J: TRBJ1-5; length: 13
DNA: TGTGCCAGCAGCCAAGGGGACCGGGACTACCTCGGAGCCGGGGAGCTGTTTTTT; CDR3: CASSQGDRDYLGAGELFF; D: TRBD2; V: TRBV4-2; size: .; J: TRBJ2-2; length: 18
DNA: TGCGCCAGCAGCTTGGCGTCTCCAGGGGAAAACTATGGCTACACCTTC; CDR3: CASSLASPGENYGYTF; D: .; V: TRBV5-1; size: .; J: TRBJ1-2; length: 16
DNA: TGCGCCAGCAGTGATCCCTTGGGCGAGCAGTACTTC; CDR3: CASSDPLGEQYF; D: .; V: TRBV10-1; size: .; J: TRBJ2-7; length: 12
DNA: TGTGCCAGCTCACCAATGAGCTCCTACGAGCAGTACTTC; CDR3: CASSPMSSYEQYF; D: .; V: TRBV18; size: .; J: TRBJ2-7; length: 13
DNA: TGTGCCAGTACCTTTGGGAGTGAAGCTTTCTTT; CDR3: CASTFGSEAFF; D: .; V: TRBV19; size: .; J: TRBJ1-1; length: 11
DNA: TGCAGCGTTGAGGGCTATGGCTACACCTTC; CDR3: CSVEGYGYTF; D: .; V: TRBV29-1; size: few; J: TRBJ1-2; length: 10
DNA: TGTGCCAGCAGCGTAGGATTTTGGGGACGGGCCAACGTCCTGACTTTC; CDR3: CASSVGFWGRANVLTF; D: .; V: TRBV9; size: .; J: TRBJ2-6; length: 16
DNA: TGTGCCAGCAGTTTAAGGCGGGGACCCTATAATTCACCCCTCCACTTT; CDR3: CASSLRRGPYNSPLHF; D: .; V: TRBV28; size: .; J: TRBJ1-6; length: 16
DNA: TGTGCCAGCAGTTACTCGCCAGGGTTTCTCGGGGAGCTGTTTTTT; CDR3: CASSYSPGFLGELFF; D: .; V: TRBV6-5; size: few; J: TRBJ2-2; length: 15
DNA: TGCAGCGTTGAAGTAAGAAGGGGGAAGTCCTACAATGAGCAGTTCTTC; CDR3: CSVEVRRGKSYNEQFF; D: .; V: TRBV29-1; size: .; J: TRBJ2-1; length: 16
DNA: TGTGCCAGCAGTCCTACCCTCGGACACTTTACGGCCTATGGCTACACCTTC; CDR3: CASSPTLGHFTAYGYTF; D: .; V: TRBV27; size: .; J: TRBJ1-2; length: 17
DNA: TGCGCCAGCAGAGGGGGGGGGTCATCCTACGAGCAGTACTTC; CDR3: CASRGGGSSYEQYF; D: .; V: TRBV23-1; size: .; J: TRBJ2-7; length: 14
DNA: TGTGCCAGCAGTTTAGGGACTAGCGGGATAGAGCAGTACTTC; CDR3: CASSLGTSGIEQYF; D: TRBD2; V: TRBV27; size: few; J: TRBJ2-7; length: 14
DNA: TGTGCCAGCTCACTCGGGACAGCGAGCTCCTACGAGCAGTACTTC; CDR3: CASSLGTASSYEQYF; D: TRBD1; V: TRBV18; size: .; J: TRBJ2-7; length: 15
DNA: TGTGCCAGCAGCCTGACTAGCCTCGACAATGAGCAGTTCTTC; CDR3: CASSLTSLDNEQFF; D: TRBD2; V: TRBV7-9; size: medium-sized; J: TRBJ2-1; length: 14
DNA: TGTGCCAGCAGTTGGACAGGGTACACCGGGGAGCTGTTTTTT; CDR3: CASSWTGYTGELFF; D: TRBD1; V: TRBV28; size: .; J: TRBJ2-2; length: 14
DNA: TGCAGCGTCCAAACGGGCCGACTAGCGGGGGGTCAAGAGACCCAGTACTTC; CDR3: CSVQTGRLAGGQETQYF; D: TRBD2; V: TRBV29-1; size: .; J: TRBJ2-5; length: 17
DNA: TGTGCCAGCAGCTTTACGCGGGGGGCCACAGATACGCAGTATTTT; CDR3: CASSFTRGATDTQYF; D: TRBD2; V: TRBV7-8; size: .; J: TRBJ2-3; length: 15
DNA: TGTGCCAGCAGTTACCCGGGCTACGAGCAGTACTTC; CDR3: CASSYPGYEQYF; D: .; V: TRBV6-5; size: once; J: TRBJ2-7; length: 12
DNA: TGTGCCAGCAGCTTAGTCTTGGGGGGACCGAGGCCTTCGCCCCTCCACTTT; CDR3: CASSLVLGGPRPSPLHF; D: .; V: TRBV11-3; size: .; J: TRBJ1-6; length: 17
DNA: TGCGCCAGCAGCCAAGATCTCCAGGGCATCACCGGGGAGCTGTTTTTT; CDR3: CASSQDLQGITGELFF; D: .; V: TRBV4-1; size: .; J: TRBJ2-2; length: 16
DNA: TGTGCCAGCCGGGGCGGGGGGGTAGGAGAGCAGTTCTTC; CDR3: CASRGGGVGEQFF; D: TRBD2; V: TRBV9; size: .; J: TRBJ2-1; length: 13